The sequence of this T cell receptor (beta chain) was determined in a study of OX40 agonist ivuxolimab in advanced cancers. Points from the study as a whole: Antigen specificity was not determined for the expanded peripheral T cells.

Generated by immunoSEQ multiplex PCR, the TCRdb table keeps only in-frame clones and is missing some. Among 65,000 to 100,000 clones listed, 75% to 95% were seen once. The CDR3 totals 17 residues. Trimming removed 8 bases from V and 0 bases from J, with 19 bases in between. Germline V CDR1 and CDR2: SNHLY, FYNNEI. As to this clone: Its antigen remains unknown.

This TCR was sampled from an adult with an advanced solid tumor such as melanoma, head and neck, liver or kidney cancer. This sequence joins TRBV2 and TRBJ1-4; possibly TRBD1 for D (5 bases). Material: CD4+ or CD8+ T cells sorted from blood, obtained in a trial of the OX40 agonist ivuxolimab. Here the CDR3 DNA reads TGTGCCAGCCGTTTGATCCGGGACTCCACAACTAATGAAAAACTGTTTTTT. This translates into CASRLIRDSTTNEKLFF.